These T cell receptor beta chains were read from a single sample in a study of T cells in narcolepsy. Data came from immunoSEQ multiplex PCR; TCRdb stores just in-frame clones and leaves some out. The sample yields around 30,000 clones, 83% seen once. Input material: CD45RA- memory CD4+ T cells from PBMCs. All receptors derive from a human donor with narcolepsy. Both conserved end residues are part of each CDR3. A D gene is named only where the DNA matches it firmly. The size entry is marked missing in some rows and otherwise reads once, few, many or a size class.

d_gene,v_gene,j_gene,abundance,CDR3aa,CDR3nt
-,TRBV6-5,TRBJ1-2,-,CASSSYQGNGYTF,TGTGCCAGCAGTTCCTATCAGGGGAATGGCTACACCTTC
-,TRBV4-1,TRBJ1-2,-,CASSVYAQNRKTYGYTF,TGCGCCAGCAGCGTCTATGCCCAGAACCGAAAGACCTATGGCTACACCTTC
-,TRBV9,TRBJ2-7,-,CASSPRDIYYEQYF,TGTGCCAGCAGCCCCCGGGACATTTATTACGAGCAGTACTTC
-,TRBV5-6,TRBJ1-2,-,CASSLAPSGTYGYTF,TGTGCCAGCAGCTTGGCCCCCTCAGGGACCTATGGCTACACCTTC
-,TRBV11-3,TRBJ1-2,-,CASSLNRNYGYTF,TGTGCCAGCAGCTTAAATCGGAACTATGGCTACACCTTC
-,TRBV27,TRBJ1-2,-,CASSPGGNYGYTF,TGTGCCAGCAGTCCCGGCGGGAACTATGGCTACACCTTC
-,TRBV5-1,TRBJ1-5,-,CASSIGEDLRAQPQHF,TGCGCCAGCAGCATTGGGGAGGACCTTCGGGCCCAGCCCCAGCATTTT
-,TRBV5-6,TRBJ1-2,-,CASSQGYGYTF,TGTGCCAGCAGCCAGGGCTATGGCTACACCTTC
-,TRBV28,TRBJ2-7,-,CASSLLGRRPYEQYF,TGTGCCAGCAGTTTATTGGGTAGGCGCCCCTACGAGCAGTACTTC
TRBD1,TRBV5-6,TRBJ1-1,-,CASSSLQGVNTEAFF,TGTGCCAGCAGCTCCCTACAGGGGGTGAACACTGAAGCTTTCTTT
-,TRBV6-5,TRBJ2-3,-,CASRTPGSADTQYF,TGTGCCAGCCGGACGCCAGGGAGTGCAGATACGCAGTATTTT
-,TRBV19,TRBJ1-2,-,CASSTGTAFNYGYTF,TGTGCCAGTAGTACTGGGACGGCCTTTAACTATGGCTACACCTTC
-,TRBV18,TRBJ1-1,-,CASSPIKGNTEAFF,TGTGCCAGCTCACCAATAAAGGGGAACACTGAAGCTTTCTTT
TRBD1,TRBV9,TRBJ1-5,once,CASSQGGSNQPQHF,TGTGCCAGCAGCCAAGGGGGCAGCAATCAGCCCCAGCATTTT
TRBD2,TRBV9,TRBJ2-1,-,CASGPTGTREVDEQFF,TGTGCCAGCGGCCCGACCGGGACTAGGGAGGTAGATGAGCAGTTCTTC
-,TRBV7-9,TRBJ2-5,-,CASSVPGAQETQYF,TGTGCCAGCAGCGTCCCCGGGGCCCAAGAGACCCAGTACTTC
-,TRBV7-2,TRBJ1-4,few,CASSLSEDRNREKLFF,TGTGCCAGCAGCTTAAGCGAGGACAGAAATCGCGAAAAACTGTTTTTT
TRBD1,TRBV19,TRBJ2-1,-,CASSIGQGPYNEQFF,TGTGCCAGTAGTATAGGACAGGGGCCTTACAATGAGCAGTTCTTC
-,TRBV5-1,TRBJ1-2,-,CASSLTGRLNYGYTF,TGCGCCAGCAGTCTTACAGGGCGCCTAAACTATGGCTACACCTTC
-,TRBV19,TRBJ1-4,-,CASTPGQGGTNEKLFF,TGTGCCAGTACCCCTGGGCAGGGCGGGACTAATGAAAAACTGTTTTTT
TRBD1,TRBV6-5,TRBJ1-1,few,CASSQTGGAEAFF,TGTGCCAGCAGCCAGACAGGGGGGGCTGAAGCTTTCTTT
TRBD2,TRBV6-5,TRBJ2-7,-,CASSYGGVYEQYF,TGTGCCAGCAGTTATGGGGGGGTTTACGAGCAGTACTTC
-,TRBV30,TRBJ2-7,-,CAWSGGYEQYF,TGTGCCTGGAGTGGGGGGTACGAGCAGTACTTC
TRBD2,TRBV7-7,TRBJ2-5,-,CASSRLAGETQYF,TGTGCCAGCAGCCGACTAGCGGGGGAGACCCAGTACTTC
-,TRBV6-5,TRBJ2-4,once,CASSYSIPDGQNIQYF,TGTGCCAGCAGTTACTCGATACCGGACGGCCAAAACATTCAGTACTTC
-,TRBV15,TRBJ2-7,-,CATSRDPQGYEQYF,TGTGCCACCAGCAGAGATCCGCAGGGATACGAGCAGTACTTC
-,TRBV6-6,TRBJ2-2,-,CASSSIVTGELFF,TGTGCCAGCAGTAGTATTGTGACCGGGGAGCTGTTTTTT
TRBD2,TRBV13,TRBJ2-2,few,CASSLSSGGASTGELFF,TGTGCCAGCAGCTTATCTAGCGGGGGGGCCAGCACCGGGGAGCTGTTTTTT
-,TRBV9,TRBJ2-5,-,CASSPAVGGETQYF,TGTGCCAGCAGCCCCGCGGTCGGAGGCGAGACCCAGTACTTC
TRBD1,TRBV30,TRBJ2-7,few,CAWRRGQGAREQYF,TGTGCCTGGAGAAGGGGGCAGGGGGCAAGGGAGCAGTACTTC
TRBD1,TRBV2,TRBJ2-2,-,CASRGQTNTGELFF,TGTGCCAGCAGGGGACAGACAAACACCGGGGAGCTGTTTTTT
TRBD2,TRBV7-2,TRBJ2-5,-,CASSPGLAGETQYF,TGTGCCAGCAGCCCGGGACTAGCTGGGGAGACCCAGTACTTC
-,TRBV6-5,TRBJ1-2,few,CASSPTSNYGYTF,TGTGCCAGCAGTCCAACCTCTAACTATGGCTACACCTTC
-,TRBV5-6,TRBJ1-2,-,CASSLDWGVGYTF,TGTGCCAGCAGCTTGGATTGGGGGGTTGGCTACACCTTC
-,TRBV9,TRBJ1-1,-,CASSVGLVTEAFF,TGTGCCAGCAGCGTAGGTCTCGTCACTGAAGCTTTCTTT
TRBD2,TRBV4-3,TRBJ2-1,-,CASSQGFQRGGNEQFF,TGCGCCAGCAGCCAAGGGTTCCAGCGGGGGGGCAATGAGCAGTTCTTC
-,TRBV7-2,TRBJ2-1,-,CASSRGRIYNEQFF,TGTGCCAGCAGCCGGGGACGGATCTACAATGAGCAGTTCTTC
TRBD2,TRBV29-1,TRBJ2-1,-,CSVSRTSGNEQFF,TGCAGCGTTTCCCGGACTAGCGGCAATGAGCAGTTCTTC
TRBD1,TRBV19,TRBJ1-1,-,CASTWTGSDTEAFF,TGTGCCAGTACCTGGACAGGGTCGGACACTGAAGCTTTCTTT
TRBD1,TRBV7-2,TRBJ1-6,-,CASSLAHRGRHSPLHF,TGTGCCAGCAGCTTAGCGCACAGGGGTCGACATTCACCCCTCCACTTT
TRBD1,TRBV5-1,TRBJ2-3,-,CASSAGQGGDTQYF,TGCGCCAGCAGCGCGGGACAGGGAGGGGATACGCAGTATTTT
-,TRBV18,TRBJ2-5,-,CASSGVRGETQYF,TGTGCCAGCTCAGGGGTGAGGGGAGAGACCCAGTACTTC
TRBD2,TRBV7-3,TRBJ2-3,-,CASSPQGLAGSTDTQYF,TGTGCCAGCAGCCCTCAAGGTCTAGCGGGGAGCACAGATACGCAGTATTTT
-,TRBV4-1,TRBJ1-6,-,CASSLKVRVSYNSPLHF,TGCGCCAGCAGCCTCAAAGTTAGGGTCTCCTATAATTCACCCCTCCACTTT
-,TRBV5-4,TRBJ2-6,-,CASSLPISGANVLTF,TGTGCCAGCAGCTTGCCGATCTCTGGGGCCAACGTCCTGACTTTC
TRBD1,TRBV5-1,TRBJ2-5,-,CASSLALGTGVQETQYF,TGCGCCAGCAGCTTGGCGTTAGGGACAGGGGTTCAAGAGACCCAGTACTTC
-,TRBV18,TRBJ1-3,-,CASSPDFSSSGNTIYF,TGTGCCAGCTCACCAGACTTTTCCTCATCTGGAAACACCATATATTTT
TRBD2,TRBV30,TRBJ2-3,-,CVAGGALDTQYF,TGTGTTGCCGGGGGGGCCTTAGATACGCAGTATTTT
TRBD1,TRBV5-6,TRBJ2-7,-,CASSLTPRTGTLEGQYF,TGTGCCAGCAGCTTGACCCCTCGGACAGGGACCCTCGAAGGGCAGTACTTC
-,TRBV27,TRBJ1-4,-,CASSLSPMGVTNEKLFF,TGTGCCAGCAGTTTATCCCCGATGGGGGTAACTAATGAAAAACTGTTTTTT
-,TRBV29-1,TRBJ2-5,once,CSVDRQQETQYF,TGCAGCGTTGACAGACAGCAAGAGACCCAGTACTTC
-,TRBV11-3,TRBJ2-3,-,CASSLSGRSTDTQYF,TGTGCCAGCAGCTTATCCGGGCGGAGCACAGATACGCAGTATTTT
-,TRBV11-2,TRBJ1-2,-,CASSLNGAIDGYTF,TGTGCCAGCAGCTTAAACGGGGCAATCGATGGCTACACCTTC